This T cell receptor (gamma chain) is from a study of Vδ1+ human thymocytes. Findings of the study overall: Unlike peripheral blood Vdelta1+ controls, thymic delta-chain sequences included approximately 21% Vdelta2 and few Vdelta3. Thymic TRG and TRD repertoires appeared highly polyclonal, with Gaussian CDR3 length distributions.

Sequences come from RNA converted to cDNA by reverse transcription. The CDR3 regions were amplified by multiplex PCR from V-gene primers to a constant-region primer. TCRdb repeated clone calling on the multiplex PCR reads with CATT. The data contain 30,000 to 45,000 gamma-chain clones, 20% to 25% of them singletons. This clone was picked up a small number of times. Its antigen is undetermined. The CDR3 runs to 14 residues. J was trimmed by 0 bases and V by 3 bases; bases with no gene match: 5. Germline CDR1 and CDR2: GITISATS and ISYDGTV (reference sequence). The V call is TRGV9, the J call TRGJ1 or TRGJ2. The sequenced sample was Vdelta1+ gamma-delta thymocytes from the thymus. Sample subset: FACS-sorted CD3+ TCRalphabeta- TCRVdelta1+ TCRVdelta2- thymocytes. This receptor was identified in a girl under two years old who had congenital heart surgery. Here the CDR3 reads CALWETRNYYKKLF. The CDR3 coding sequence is TGTGCCTTGTGGGAGACCAGGAATTATTATAAGAAACTCTTT.